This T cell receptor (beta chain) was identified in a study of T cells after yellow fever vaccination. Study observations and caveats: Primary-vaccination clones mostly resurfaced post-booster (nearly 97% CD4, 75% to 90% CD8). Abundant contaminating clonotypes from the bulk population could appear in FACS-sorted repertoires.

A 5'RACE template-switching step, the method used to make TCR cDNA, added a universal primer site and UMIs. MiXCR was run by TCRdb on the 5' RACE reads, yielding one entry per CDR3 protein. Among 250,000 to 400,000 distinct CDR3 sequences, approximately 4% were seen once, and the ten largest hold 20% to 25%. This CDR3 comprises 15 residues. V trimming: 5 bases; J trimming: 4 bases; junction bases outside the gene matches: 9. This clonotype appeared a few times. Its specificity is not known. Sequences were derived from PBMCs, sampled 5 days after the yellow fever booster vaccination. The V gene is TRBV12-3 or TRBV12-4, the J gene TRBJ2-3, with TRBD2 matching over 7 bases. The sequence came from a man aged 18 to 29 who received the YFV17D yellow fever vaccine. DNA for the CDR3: TGTGCCAGCAGTACCCCTAGGGCGGGGGCAGATACGCAGTATTTT. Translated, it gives CASSTPRAGADTQYF.